These T cell receptor beta chains were read from a single sample in a study of blood T cell repertoires in COVID-19. Here immunoSEQ multiplex PCR was the method, and the copy in TCRdb shows in-frame clones only, minus some. The sample includes 350,000 to 400,000 clones, 90% of them seen just once. Source material: peripheral blood. The source is a man aged 18 to 30 with active or convalescent COVID-19. CDR3s include the opening cysteine and the closing phenylalanine or tryptophan. Each record gives: V gene, D gene, clone size, J gene, CDR3 DNA, CDR3 protein. The D gene is left open where the match is weak. A row's size may be missing; if present it is once, few, many or a size class.

>TRBV28|TRBD1|-|TRBJ2-1
TGTGCCAGCGGGTCAGGGGGAAAGGGAAATGAGCAGTTCTTC
CASGSGGKGNEQFF
>TRBV4-2|TRBD2|-|TRBJ2-1
TGTGCCAGCAGCCAATTCAGGGGGACTAGCGGGAGGGAAAATGAGCAGTTCTTC
CASSQFRGTSGRENEQFF
>TRBV6-2/TRBV6-3|-|-|TRBJ1-2
TGTGCCAGCAGTTACGGTCCGGGGAAGCTCTATGGCTACACCTTC
CASSYGPGKLYGYTF
>TRBV28|TRBD1|once|TRBJ1-4
TGTGCCAGCAGGGAATATGGGACAGCTAAAAATGAAAAACTGTTTTTT
CASREYGTAKNEKLFF
>TRBV6-6|TRBD1|-|TRBJ1-2
TGTGCCAGCAGCCTAGACAGGGGTTGTACCTTC
CASSLDRGCTF
>TRBV19|-|-|TRBJ1-2
TGTGCCAGTAGTATGGCAGAAGGCTACACCTTC
CASSMAEGYTF
>TRBV28|-|once|TRBJ2-1
TGTGCCAGCTCTGATCGGGGGGCCTCCTACAATGAGCAGTTCTTC
CASSDRGASYNEQFF
>TRBV28|-|-|TRBJ1-1
TGTGCCACCGAACGCGGGACTACGGCACGGGAAACTGAAGCTTTCTTT
CATERGTTARETEAFF
>TRBV7-9|TRBD1|few|TRBJ1-6
TGTGCCAGCAGGTTGACAGGGGAGCATTCACCCCTCCACTTT
CASRLTGEHSPLHF
>TRBV10-2|TRBD2|once|TRBJ2-5
TGCGCCAGCAGTGCGGCGCGGGAGGTTGAGACCCAGTACTTC
CASSAAREVETQYF
>TRBV27|-|-|TRBJ2-1
TGTGCCAGCAGGCCGGGTGTTTACAATGAGCAGTTCTTC
CASRPGVYNEQFF
>TRBV29-1|-|-|TRBJ2-5
TGCAGCGTGGACGGACAGTTGGGAGAGACCCAGTACTTC
CSVDGQLGETQYF
>TRBV7-7|TRBD1|-|TRBJ1-5
TGTGCCAGCACCGCCCCAGGGGGAGAAAATCAGCCCCAGCATTTT
CASTAPGGENQPQHF
>TRBV7-9|-|-|TRBJ1-2
TGTGCCAGCAGCGTGGGGCTAATCGGGGGCTACACCTTC
CASSVGLIGGYTF
>TRBV11-3|TRBD1|-|TRBJ2-7
TGTGCCAGCAGCCCCCCAGGGACAGGGGGCAGTCGGTACTTC
CASSPPGTGGSRYF
>TRBV12-3/TRBV12-4|TRBD1|-|TRBJ1-1
TGTGCCAGCGGCGACAGGGCCGAAGCTTTCTTT
CASGDRAEAFF